This T cell receptor beta chain was identified during a study of blood T cell repertoires in COVID-19. The wider study: Donors in the United States, Italy and Spain gave samples during acute or convalescent COVID-19.

The trim removed 4 bases at V and 6 bases at J, leaving 16 bases unmatched. CDR3 length equals 17 residues. Germline values: CDR1 SGHRS, CDR2 YFSETQ. The authors' processing: Estimation of nucleated cell counts was performed using reference gene primer amplification. This table comes from immunoSEQ multiplex PCR, and its TCRdb copy is limited to in-frame clones, with some not included. The V and J calls and clone size were taken over from that table, and D and trimming were inferred from the DNA. The data contain roughly 57,000 clones, around nine tenths of them singletons. The source of this sequence is a man older than 75 with acute or convalescent COVID-19. Sequencing was done on a sample of peripheral blood. The V call is TRBV5-1, the J call TRBJ1-2; 9 bases map to TRBD1. The chain's CDR3 is CASSGRTGARTTDGYTF. In DNA form, the CDR3 reads TGCGCCAGCAGCGGGAGGACAGGGGCCCGGACCACCGATGGCTACACCTTC.